These 2 T cell receptor beta chains were sequenced from one sample in a study of blood T cell repertoires in COVID-19. The assay was immunoSEQ multiplex PCR, and TCRdb's table has in-frame clones only and misses some. The sample has 95,000 to 150,000 clones, almost 90% seen once; the top ten hold about 4%. The sequencing input was peripheral blood. The receptors were sampled from a woman aged 60 to 75 with COVID-19, enrolled during active disease.

This clone was detected only once. This sequence joins TRBV5-1 and TRBJ2-2; 8 nucleotides match TRBD1. The CDR3 contains 15 residues. Looked up from germline, CDR1 is SGHRS and CDR2 is YFSETQ. The ends lost 4 bases at V and 5 bases at J; junction bases unmatched: 7. The CDR3 spells CASSAGQGRTGELFF. The CDR3 DNA sequence: TGCGCCAGCAGCGCCGGACAGGGTCGGACCGGGGAGCTGTTTTTT.

The J gene is TRBJ2-3, the V gene TRBV7-3; D not resolved. V lost 5 bases and J 2 bases, leaving 8 bases between the germline ends. CDR1 is SGHTA and CDR2 is FQGTGA in the germline V gene. This CDR3 spans 13 amino acids. The CDR3 reads CASSPGTTDTQYF. As DNA, the CDR3 is TGTGCCAGCAGCCCTGGCACCACAGATACGCAGTATTTT.